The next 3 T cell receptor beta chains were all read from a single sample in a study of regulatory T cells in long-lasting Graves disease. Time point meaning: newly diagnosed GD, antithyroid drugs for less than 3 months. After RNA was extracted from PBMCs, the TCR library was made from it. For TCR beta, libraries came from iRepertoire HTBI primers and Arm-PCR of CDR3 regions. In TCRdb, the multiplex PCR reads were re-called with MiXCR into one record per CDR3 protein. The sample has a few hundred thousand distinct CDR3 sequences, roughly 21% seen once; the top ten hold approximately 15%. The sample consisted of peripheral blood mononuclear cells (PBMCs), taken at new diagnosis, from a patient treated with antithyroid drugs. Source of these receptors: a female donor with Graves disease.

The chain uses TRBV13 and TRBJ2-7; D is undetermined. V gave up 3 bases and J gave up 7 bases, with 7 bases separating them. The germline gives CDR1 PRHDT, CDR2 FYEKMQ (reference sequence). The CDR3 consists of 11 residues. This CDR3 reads CASSFGLEQYF. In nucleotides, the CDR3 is TGTGCCAGCAGCTTTGGTCTTGAGCAGTACTTC.

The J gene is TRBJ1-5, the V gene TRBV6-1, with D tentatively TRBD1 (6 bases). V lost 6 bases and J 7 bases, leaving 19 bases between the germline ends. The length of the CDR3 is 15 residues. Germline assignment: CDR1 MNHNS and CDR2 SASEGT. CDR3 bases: TGTGCCAGCAGCCCGAGGGGGACGGCTATGCAGCCCCAGCATTTT. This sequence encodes CASSPRGTAMQPQHF.

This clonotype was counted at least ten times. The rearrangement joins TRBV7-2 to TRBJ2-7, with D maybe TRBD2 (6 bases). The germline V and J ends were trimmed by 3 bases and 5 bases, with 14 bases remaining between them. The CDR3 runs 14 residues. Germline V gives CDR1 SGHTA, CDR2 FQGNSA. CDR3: CASSFSGPFDEQYF. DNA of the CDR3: TGTGCCAGCAGCTTCAGCGGGCCTTTTGACGAGCAGTACTTC. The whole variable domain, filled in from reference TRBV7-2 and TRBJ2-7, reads GAGVSQSPSNKVTEKGKDVELRCDPISGHTALYWYRQSLGQGLEFLIYFQGNSAPDKSGLPSDRFSAERTGGSVSTLTIQRTQQEDSAVYLCASSFSGPFDEQYFGPGTRLTVT.